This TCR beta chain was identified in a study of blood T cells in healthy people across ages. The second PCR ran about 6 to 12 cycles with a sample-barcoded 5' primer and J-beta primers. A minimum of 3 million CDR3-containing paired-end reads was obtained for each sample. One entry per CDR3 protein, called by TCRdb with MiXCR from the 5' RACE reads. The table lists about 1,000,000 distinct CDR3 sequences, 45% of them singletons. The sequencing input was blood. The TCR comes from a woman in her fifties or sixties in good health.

The CDR3, as DNA: TGTGCCAGCGGGGGTTCGGACTACGAGCAGTACTTC. As protein: CASGGSDYEQYF. V usage is TRBV9 and J usage is TRBJ2-7; D is possibly TRBD1 or TRBD2 (5 bases each). This CDR3 contains 12 residues. V was shortened by 7 bases and J by 3 bases, with 11 bases between the two germline ends. Germline CDR1 SGDLS, CDR2 YYNGEE.